The T cell receptor (beta chain) under discussion was sequenced for a study of blood T cell repertoires in COVID-19. The overall study: Material from acute and convalescent COVID-19 was sourced from the United States, Italy and Spain. Nucleic acid was either cDNA or gDNA, and it came from T cells, B-cell-depleted T cells, or PBMCs.

The CDR3 length is 15 residues. Trimming cost V 6 bases and J 4 bases, with 19 bases left between them. Germline CDR1 and CDR2: MGHRA and YSYEKL. Authors' analysis steps: From reference gene primer amplification, estimates of nucleated cell counts were derived. Assay: immunoSEQ multiplex PCR; the TCRdb copy retains only in-frame clones and omits some. V, J and clone size reflect that table, while D and trimming were determined from the DNA. Of roughly 410,000 clones detected, roughly 90% appear once; the ten largest clones hold 0.95% to 1.5%. Sequenced: peripheral blood. The sequence was collected from a man aged 35 to 55 with acute or convalescent COVID-19. The chain combines TRBV4-1 with TRBJ2-7, with a weak D call TRBD1 (8 bases). The CDR3 DNA reads as TGCGCCAGCAGAGCGAACAGGGGGGGAAGTTACGAGCAGTACTTC. Translating gives CASRANRGGSYEQYF.